This section outlines one TCR beta chain sequence together with its context. What it binds is unknown. This record comes from a study of post-analysis software for immune sequencing data. Regarding the study as a whole: In patients, TRBV5-6, TRBV5-1 and TRBV20-1 belonged to 4 or 5 TRBV segments found more frequently than in controls.

CDR3 length equals 17 residues. J lost 4 bases, V lost 3 bases, and 12 bases had no gene match. Looked up from germline, CDR1 is SGHDN and CDR2 is FVKESK. The TCR beta cDNA libraries carried unique molecular identifiers. In TCRdb, the PCR reads were re-called with MiXCR into one record per CDR3 protein. The sample lists about 820,000 distinct CDR3 sequences; 53% were seen once. The chain carries TRBV14 and TRBJ1-5; 7 positions match TRBD1. The specimen sequenced was blood. The sequence was collected from a girl between 5 and 17 years old with multiple sclerosis. The CDR3 spells CASSHPETGIRNQPQHF. The CDR3 DNA is TGTGCCAGCAGCCACCCCGAGACAGGGATACGGAATCAGCCCCAGCATTTT.